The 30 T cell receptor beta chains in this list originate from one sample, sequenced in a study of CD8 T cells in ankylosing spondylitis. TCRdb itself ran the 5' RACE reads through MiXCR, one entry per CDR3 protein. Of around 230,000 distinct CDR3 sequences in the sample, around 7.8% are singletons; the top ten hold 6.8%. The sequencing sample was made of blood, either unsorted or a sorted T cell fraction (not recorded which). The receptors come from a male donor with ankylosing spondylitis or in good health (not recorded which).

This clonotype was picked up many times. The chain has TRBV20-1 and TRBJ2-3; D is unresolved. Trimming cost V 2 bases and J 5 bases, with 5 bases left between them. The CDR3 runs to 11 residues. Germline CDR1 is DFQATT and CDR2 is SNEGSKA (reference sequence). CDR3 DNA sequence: TGCAGTGCTAGATGGGAAGATACGCAGTATTTT. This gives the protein CSARWEDTQYF.

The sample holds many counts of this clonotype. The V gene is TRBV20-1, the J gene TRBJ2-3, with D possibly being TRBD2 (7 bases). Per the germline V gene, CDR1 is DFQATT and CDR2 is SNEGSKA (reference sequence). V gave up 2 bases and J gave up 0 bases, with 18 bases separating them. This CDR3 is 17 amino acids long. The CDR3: CSARRLGGAFSTDTQYF. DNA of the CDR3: TGCAGTGCTAGACGCTTAGGGGGGGCCTTCAGCACAGATACGCAGTATTTT.

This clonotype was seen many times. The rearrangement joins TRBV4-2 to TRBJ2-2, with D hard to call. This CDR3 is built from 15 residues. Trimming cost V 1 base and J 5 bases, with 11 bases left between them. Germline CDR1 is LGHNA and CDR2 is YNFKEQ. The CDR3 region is CASSQGKWATGELFF. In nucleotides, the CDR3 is TGTGCCAGCAGCCAAGGGAAATGGGCAACCGGGGAGCTGTTTTTT.

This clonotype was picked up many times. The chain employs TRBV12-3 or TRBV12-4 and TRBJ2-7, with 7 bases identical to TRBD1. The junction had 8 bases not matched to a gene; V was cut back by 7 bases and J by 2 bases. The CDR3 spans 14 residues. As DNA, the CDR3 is TGTGCCAGCACCGCCGGGACAGCCCCCTACGAGCAGTACTTC. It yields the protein CASTAGTAPYEQYF.

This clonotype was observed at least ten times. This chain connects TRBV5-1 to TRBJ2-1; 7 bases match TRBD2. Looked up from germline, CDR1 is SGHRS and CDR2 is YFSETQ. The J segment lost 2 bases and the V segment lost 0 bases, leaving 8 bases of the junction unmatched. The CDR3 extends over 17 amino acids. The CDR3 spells CASSLAPSGITYNEQFF. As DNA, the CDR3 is TGCGCCAGCAGCTTGGCCCCTAGCGGAATAACCTACAATGAGCAGTTCTTC.

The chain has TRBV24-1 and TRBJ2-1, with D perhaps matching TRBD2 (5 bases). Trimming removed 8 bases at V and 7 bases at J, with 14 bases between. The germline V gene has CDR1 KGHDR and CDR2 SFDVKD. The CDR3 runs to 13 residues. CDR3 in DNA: TGTGCCACCAAGACACCCGGAGGAAATGAGCAGTTCTTC. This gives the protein CATKTPGGNEQFF.

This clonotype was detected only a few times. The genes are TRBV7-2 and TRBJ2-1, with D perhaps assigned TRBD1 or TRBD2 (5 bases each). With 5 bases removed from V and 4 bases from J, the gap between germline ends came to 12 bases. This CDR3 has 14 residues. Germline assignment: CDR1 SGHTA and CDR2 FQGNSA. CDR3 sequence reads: CASSPRGTYNEQFF. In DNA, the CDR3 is TGTGCCAGCAGCCCACGAGGGACGTACAATGAGCAGTTCTTC.

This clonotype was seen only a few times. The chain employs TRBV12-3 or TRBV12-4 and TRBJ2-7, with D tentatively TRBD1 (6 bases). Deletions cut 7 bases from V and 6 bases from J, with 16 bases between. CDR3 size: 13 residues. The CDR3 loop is CASTSGDAAEQYF. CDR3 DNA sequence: TGTGCCAGCACCTCAGGGGACGCGGCCGAGCAGTACTTC.

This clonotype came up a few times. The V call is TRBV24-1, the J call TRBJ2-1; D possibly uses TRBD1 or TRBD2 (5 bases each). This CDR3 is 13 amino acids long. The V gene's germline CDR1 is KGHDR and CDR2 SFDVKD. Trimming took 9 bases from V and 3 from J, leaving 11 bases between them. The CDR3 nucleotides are TGTGCCACCGGGGGACCAGGCTACAATGAGCAGTTCTTC. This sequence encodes CATGGPGYNEQFF.

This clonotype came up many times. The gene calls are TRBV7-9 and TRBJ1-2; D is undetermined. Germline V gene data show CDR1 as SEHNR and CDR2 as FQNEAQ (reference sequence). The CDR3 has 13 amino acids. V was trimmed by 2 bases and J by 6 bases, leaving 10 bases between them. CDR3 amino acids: CASSLIGWNGYTF. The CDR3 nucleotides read TGTGCCAGCAGCTTAATAGGGTGGAATGGCTACACCTTC.

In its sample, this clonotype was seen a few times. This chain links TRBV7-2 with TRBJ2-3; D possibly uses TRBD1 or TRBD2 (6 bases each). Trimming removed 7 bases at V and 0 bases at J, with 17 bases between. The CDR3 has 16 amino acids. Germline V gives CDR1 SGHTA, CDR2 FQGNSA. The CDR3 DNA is TGTGCCAGCACCCAGCGGGCAGGGGCGAGCACAGATACGCAGTATTTT. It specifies CASTQRAGASTDTQYF.

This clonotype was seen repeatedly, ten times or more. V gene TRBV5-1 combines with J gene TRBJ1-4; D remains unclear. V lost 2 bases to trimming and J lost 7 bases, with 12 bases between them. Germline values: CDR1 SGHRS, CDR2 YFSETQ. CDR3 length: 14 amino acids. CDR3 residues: CASSFGDGGEKLFF. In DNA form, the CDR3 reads TGCGCCAGCAGCTTCGGAGACGGAGGTGAAAAACTGTTTTTT.

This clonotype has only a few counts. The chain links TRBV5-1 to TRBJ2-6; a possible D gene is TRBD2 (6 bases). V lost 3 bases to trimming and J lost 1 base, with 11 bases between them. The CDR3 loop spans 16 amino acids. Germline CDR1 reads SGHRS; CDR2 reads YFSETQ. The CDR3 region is CASSSPSGSGANVLTF. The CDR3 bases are TGCGCCAGCAGCTCGCCCAGCGGGTCTGGGGCCAACGTCCTGACTTTC.

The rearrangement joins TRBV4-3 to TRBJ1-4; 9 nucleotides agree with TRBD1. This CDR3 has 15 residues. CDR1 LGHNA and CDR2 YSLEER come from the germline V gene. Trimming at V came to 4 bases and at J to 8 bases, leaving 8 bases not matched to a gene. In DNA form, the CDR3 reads TGCGCCAGCAGCCTAAAGGGACAGGGTTTAGAAAAACTGTTTTTT. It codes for CASSLKGQGLEKLFF.

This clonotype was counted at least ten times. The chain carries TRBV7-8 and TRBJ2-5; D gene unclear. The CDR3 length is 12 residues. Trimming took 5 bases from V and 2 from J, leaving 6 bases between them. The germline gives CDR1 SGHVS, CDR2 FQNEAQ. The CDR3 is CASSRLQETQYF. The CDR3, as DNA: TGTGCCAGCAGCCGACTTCAAGAGACCCAGTACTTC.

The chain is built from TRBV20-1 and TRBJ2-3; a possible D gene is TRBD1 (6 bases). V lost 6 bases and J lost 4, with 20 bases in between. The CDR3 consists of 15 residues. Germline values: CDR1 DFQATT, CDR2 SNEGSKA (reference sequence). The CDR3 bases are TGCAGTGCCCAAGGTCAGGGGAGTGCGTCAGATACGCAGTATTTT. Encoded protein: CSAQGQGSASDTQYF.

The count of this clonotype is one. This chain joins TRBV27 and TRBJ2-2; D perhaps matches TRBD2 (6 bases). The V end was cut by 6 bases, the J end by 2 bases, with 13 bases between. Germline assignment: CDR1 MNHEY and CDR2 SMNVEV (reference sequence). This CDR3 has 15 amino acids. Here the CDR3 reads CASRGTLLNTGELFF. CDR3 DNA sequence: TGTGCCAGCAGGGGGACTCTCCTCAACACCGGGGAGCTGTTTTTT.

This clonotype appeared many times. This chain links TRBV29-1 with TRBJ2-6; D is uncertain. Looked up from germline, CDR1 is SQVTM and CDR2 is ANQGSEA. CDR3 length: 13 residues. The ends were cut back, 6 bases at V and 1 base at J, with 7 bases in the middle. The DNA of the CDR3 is TGCAGCGTCGCAGAGTCTGGGGCCAACGTCCTGACTTTC. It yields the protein CSVAESGANVLTF.

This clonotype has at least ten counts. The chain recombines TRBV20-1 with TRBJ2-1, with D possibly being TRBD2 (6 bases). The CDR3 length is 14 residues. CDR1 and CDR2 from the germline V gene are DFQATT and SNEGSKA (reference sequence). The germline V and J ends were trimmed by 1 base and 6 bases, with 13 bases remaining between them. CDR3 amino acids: CSARARDLANEQFF. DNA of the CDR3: TGCAGTGCTAGAGCCCGGGACTTAGCCAATGAGCAGTTCTTC.

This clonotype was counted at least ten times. The CDR3 DNA reads TGTGCCAGCAGCACAAGACAGGGGGCGTACGAGCAGTACTTC. Protein product: CASSTRQGAYEQYF. This rearrangement joins TRBV11-2 to TRBJ2-7; 10 positions match TRBD1. Germline loops: CDR1 SGHAT, CDR2 FQNNGV. The CDR3 length is 14 residues. J was trimmed by 4 bases and V by 5 bases; bases with no gene match: 5. Combining the CDR3 with reference TRBV11-2 and TRBJ2-7 gives the whole variable domain EAGVAQSPRYKIIEKRQSVAFWCNPISGHATLYWYQQILGQGPKLLIQFQNNGVVDDSQLPKDRFSAERLKGVDSTLKIQPAKLEDSAVYLCASSTRQGAYEQYFGPGTRLTVT.

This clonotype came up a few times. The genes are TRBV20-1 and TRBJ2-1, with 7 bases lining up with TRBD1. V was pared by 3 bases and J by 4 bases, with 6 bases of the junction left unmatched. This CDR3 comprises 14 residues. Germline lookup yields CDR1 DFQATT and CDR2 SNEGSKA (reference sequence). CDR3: CSARRRTGYNEQFF. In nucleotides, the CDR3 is TGCAGTGCTAGGCGCCGGACAGGTTACAATGAGCAGTTCTTC.

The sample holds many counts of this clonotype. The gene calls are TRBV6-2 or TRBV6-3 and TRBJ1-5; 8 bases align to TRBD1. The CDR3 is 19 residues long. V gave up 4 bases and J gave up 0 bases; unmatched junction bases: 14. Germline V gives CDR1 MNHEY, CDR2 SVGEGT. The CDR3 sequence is CASSSLGAGGYYSNQPQHF. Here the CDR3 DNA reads TGTGCCAGCAGTTCCTTGGGGGCAGGGGGCTACTATAGCAATCAGCCCCAGCATTTT.

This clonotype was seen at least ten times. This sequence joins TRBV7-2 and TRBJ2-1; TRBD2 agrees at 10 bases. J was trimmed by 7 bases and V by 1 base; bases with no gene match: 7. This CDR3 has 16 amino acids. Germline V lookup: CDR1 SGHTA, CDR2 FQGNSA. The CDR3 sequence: CASSLGVSGGWNEQFF. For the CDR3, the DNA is TGTGCCAGCAGCTTAGGGGTTAGCGGGGGGTGGAATGAGCAGTTCTTC.

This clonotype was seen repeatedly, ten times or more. CDR3 bases: TGCAGTGCACCCCTAGCGGGTGCCACCGGGGAGCTGTTTTTT. Encoded protein: CSAPLAGATGELFF. The V and J genes are TRBV20-1 and TRBJ2-2; 8 bases line up with TRBD2. The CDR3 runs 14 residues. V was pared by 6 bases and J by 4 bases, with 7 bases of the junction left unmatched. In germline, CDR1 is DFQATT, CDR2 SNEGSKA (reference sequence).

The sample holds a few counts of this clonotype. The CDR3 protein is CASSDLETQYF. The CDR3 DNA follows: TGTGCCAGCAGCGATTTGGAGACCCAGTACTTC. The chain carries TRBV7-8 and TRBJ2-5, with unresolved D. Looked up from germline, CDR1 is SGHVS and CDR2 is FQNEAQ. The CDR3 runs 11 residues. The V gene lost 5 bases and the J gene lost 5 bases, with 6 bases spanning the gap.

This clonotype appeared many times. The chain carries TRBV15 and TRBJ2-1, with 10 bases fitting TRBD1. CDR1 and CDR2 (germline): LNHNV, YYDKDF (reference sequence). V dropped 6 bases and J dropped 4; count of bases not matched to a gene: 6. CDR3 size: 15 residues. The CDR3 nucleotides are TGTGCCACCAGTTGGGACAGGGGAAGGTACAATGAGCAGTTCTTC. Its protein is CATSWDRGRYNEQFF.

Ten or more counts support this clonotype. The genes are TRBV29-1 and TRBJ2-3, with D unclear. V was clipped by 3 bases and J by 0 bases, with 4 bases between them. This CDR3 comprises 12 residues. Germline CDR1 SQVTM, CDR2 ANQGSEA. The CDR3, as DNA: TGCAGCGTTGATTTCAGCACAGATACGCAGTATTTT. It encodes CSVDFSTDTQYF.

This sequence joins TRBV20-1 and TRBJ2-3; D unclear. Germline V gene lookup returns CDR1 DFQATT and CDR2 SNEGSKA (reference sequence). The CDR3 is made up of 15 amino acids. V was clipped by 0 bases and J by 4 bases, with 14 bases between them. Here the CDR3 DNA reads TGCAGTGCTAGAGATCAATTGGCGGTCTCAGATACGCAGTATTTT. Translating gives CSARDQLAVSDTQYF.

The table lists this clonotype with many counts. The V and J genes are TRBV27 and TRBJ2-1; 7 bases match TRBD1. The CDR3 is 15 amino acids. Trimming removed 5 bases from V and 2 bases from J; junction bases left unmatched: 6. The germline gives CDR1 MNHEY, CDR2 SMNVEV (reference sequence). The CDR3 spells CASSLRTGPYNEQFF. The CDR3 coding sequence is TGTGCCAGCAGTCTACGGACAGGACCCTACAATGAGCAGTTCTTC.

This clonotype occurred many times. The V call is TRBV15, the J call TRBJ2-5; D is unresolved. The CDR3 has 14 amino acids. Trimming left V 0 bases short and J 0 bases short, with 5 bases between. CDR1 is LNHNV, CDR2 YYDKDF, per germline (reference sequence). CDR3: CATSRDMYQETQYF. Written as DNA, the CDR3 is TGTGCCACCAGCAGAGACATGTACCAAGAGACCCAGTACTTC.